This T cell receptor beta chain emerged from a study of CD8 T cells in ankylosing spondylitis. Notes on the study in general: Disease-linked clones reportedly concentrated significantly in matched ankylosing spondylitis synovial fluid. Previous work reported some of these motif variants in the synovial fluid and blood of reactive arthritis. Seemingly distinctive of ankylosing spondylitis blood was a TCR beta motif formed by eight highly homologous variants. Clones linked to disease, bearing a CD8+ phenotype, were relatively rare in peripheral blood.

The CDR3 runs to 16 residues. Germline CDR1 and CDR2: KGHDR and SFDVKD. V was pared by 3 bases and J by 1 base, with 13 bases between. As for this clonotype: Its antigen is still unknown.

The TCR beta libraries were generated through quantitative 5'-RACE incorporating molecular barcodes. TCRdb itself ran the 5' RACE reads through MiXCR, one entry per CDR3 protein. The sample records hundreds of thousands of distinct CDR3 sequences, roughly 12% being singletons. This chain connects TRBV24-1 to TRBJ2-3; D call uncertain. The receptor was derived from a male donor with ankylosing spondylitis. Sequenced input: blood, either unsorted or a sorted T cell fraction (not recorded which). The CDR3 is CATSDKARIGTDTQYF. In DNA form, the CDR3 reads TGTGCCACCAGTGATAAGGCCCGGATAGGCACAGATACGCAGTATTTT.